This record looks at one TCR beta chain sequence and its context. Its target is unknown. The protocol was immunoSEQ multiplex PCR, while the TCRdb copy is restricted to in-frame clones and leaves out a portion. The sample holds approximately 12,000 clones, around nine tenths seen once. The V end was cut by 1 base, the J end by 7 bases, with 20 bases between. The CDR3 extends over 18 amino acids. The germline CDR1 and CDR2 sequences are SGHDN and FVKESK. These data belong to a study of regulatory dendritic cells for organ transplantation. Sorted T cells were CFSE-labeled and cultured 4 to 5 days with allogeneic regulatory or mature dendritic cells at 1:10.

The chain is built from TRBV14 and TRBJ1-6, with D possibly TRBD1 on 5 matching bases. This clonotype was obtained from a human donor in good health. What was sequenced was naive CD8+ T cells from blood cultured with regulatory dendritic cells. The subset is: CD45RA+ naive T cells. The CDR3 reads CASSQVFVSGRRNSPLHF. CDR3 nucleotides: TGTGCCAGCAGCCAAGTTTTCGTTTCGGGACGGCGAAATTCACCCCTCCACTTT. The full variable domain, completed using reference TRBV14 and TRBJ1-6, is EAGVTQFPSHSVIEKGQTVTLRCDPISGHDNLYWYRRVMGKEIKFLLHFVKESKQDESGMPNNRFLAERTGGTYSTLKVQPAELEDSGVYFCASSQVFVSGRRNSPLHFGNGTRLTVT.